This entry features one T cell receptor beta chain sequence. Its matching antigen is unknown. The data originate from a study of T-cell memory formation after mild COVID-19. Study-wide results and caveats: Within pre-infection memory, some responding clones were found, suggesting cross-reactive memory joined. Balance between CD4 and CD8 was seen in clones contracting day 15 to 85, and a CD4+ lean was seen in later expanders. CD8+ contracting clones occupied EMRA, while CD4+ ones occupied mainly CM and EM.

Constant-segment primers served in 5'RACE that generated TCR alpha and TCR beta cDNA libraries bearing sample barcodes and UMIs. TCRdb fed the 5' RACE reads into MiXCR, producing one record per CDR3 protein. The sample lists more than 400,000 distinct CDR3 sequences, over 15% occurring once. Trimming at V came to 4 bases and at J to 4 bases, leaving 7 bases not matched to a gene. Germline V gives CDR1 SGHRS, CDR2 YFSETQ. This CDR3 has 14 residues. The sample taken for sequencing was PBMCs or a T cell subset sorted from them (not recorded which). This receptor was obtained from an adult woman who had mild COVID-19 (a few samples of this study predate the infection). Cell type and time point are not known. The genes are TRBV5-1 and TRBJ1-2; 7 nucleotides line up with TRBD1. In DNA form, the CDR3 reads TGCGCCAGCAGCCGAGAGGGACAGCTCTATGGCTACACCTTC. This codes for CASSREGQLYGYTF.